This record concerns one T cell receptor (beta chain) sequence. Its antigen is not known. TCRdb called the 5' RACE reads again in MiXCR, with one record for every CDR3 protein. The sample comprises approximately 680,000 distinct CDR3 sequences, about 7% of which are singletons, and around 1.6% rests with the top ten. The data were obtained in a study of identical twins. Study-level points and caveats: Abundant cord blood beta clonotypes carried fewer insertions; memory repertoires showed none. With monozygotic twins, out-of-frame TCR alpha sharing exceeded what models estimated.

The sample was also reused in another study, on yellow fever vaccine responses in identical twins.

The receptor was derived from a woman between 18 and 29 years old in good health. Sequenced sample: PBMCs.

CDR3 residues: CSFLRGTSKGTDTQYF. CDR3 in DNA: TGCAGTTTCCTAAGGGGGACTAGCAAGGGCACAGATACGCAGTATTTT. The chain employs TRBV20-1 and TRBJ2-3, with 9 bases identical to TRBD2. The CDR3 consists of 16 residues. Germline-derived CDR1 and CDR2 are DFQATT and SNEGSKA (reference sequence). J was trimmed by 1 base and V by 8 bases; bases with no gene match: 13.